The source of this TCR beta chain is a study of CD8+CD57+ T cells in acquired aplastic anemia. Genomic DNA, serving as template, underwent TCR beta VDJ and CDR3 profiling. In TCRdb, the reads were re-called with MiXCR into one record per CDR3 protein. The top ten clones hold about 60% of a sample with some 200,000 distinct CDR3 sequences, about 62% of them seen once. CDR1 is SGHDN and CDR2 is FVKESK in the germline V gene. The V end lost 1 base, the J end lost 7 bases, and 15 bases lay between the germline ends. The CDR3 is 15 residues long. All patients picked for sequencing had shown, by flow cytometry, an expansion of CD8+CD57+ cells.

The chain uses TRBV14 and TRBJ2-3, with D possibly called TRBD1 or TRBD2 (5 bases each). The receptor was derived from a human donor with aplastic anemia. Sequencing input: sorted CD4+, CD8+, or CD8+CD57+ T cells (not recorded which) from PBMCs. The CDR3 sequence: CASSQAPGQSHTQYF. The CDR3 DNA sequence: TGTGCCAGCAGCCAAGCCCCGGGGCAGAGCCATACGCAGTATTTT.